The 7 T cell receptor beta chains given below trace back to one sample, sequenced in a study of Ad26.COV2.S vaccination and SARS-CoV-2 variants. TCRdb keeps only in-frame clones here, not all; method: immunoSEQ multiplex PCR. The sample has 350,000 to 450,000 clones; about 85% are singletons. Indicated treatment: approximately 18 received Ad26.COV2.S at low or high dose, single or two shots; 5 received placebo; per-sample allocation not given. Samples were taken on day 63 after the first vaccine or placebo injection. The specimen comprised peripheral blood, sampled in a trial of Ad26.COV2.S vaccine versus placebo. Every receptor here comes from a person between 18 and 65 years old who received the Ad26.COV2.S COVID-19 vaccine or a placebo.

The chain is built from TRBV6-1 and TRBJ2-7; D gene ambiguous. Germline lookup yields CDR1 MNHNS and CDR2 SASEGT. The CDR3 consists of 16 residues. V was cut by 2 bases and J by 0 bases, with 14 bases left in between. Here the CDR3 DNA reads TGTGCCAGCAGTGAACCCAACCGCAAAAGCTCCTACGAGCAGTACTTC. Amino acid sequence: CASSEPNRKSSYEQYF.

The chain uses TRBV7-2 and TRBJ1-2, with TRBD1 identical over 7 bases. The CDR3 has 15 residues. The germline gives CDR1 SGHTA, CDR2 FQGNSA. After removal of 5 bases from V and 8 bases from J, the junction contained 14 bases not matched to a gene. DNA of the CDR3: TGTGCCAGCAGCCGTGGTGCAGGGGGAGTATGGGGCTACACCTTC. It is translated as CASSRGAGGVWGYTF.

Turning to this clone: Mismatch with germline at one junction end may stem from a read error. The CDR3 DNA is TGTGCTAGCAGCGCCTCACTAGCGGGGGGCACAGATACGCAGTATTTT. This gives the protein CASSASLAGGTDTQYF. This chain connects TRBV7-7 to TRBJ2-3; 11 bases match TRBD2. The germline CDR1 and CDR2 sequences are SSHAT and FNYEAQ (reference sequence). There are 16 residues in the CDR3.

The genes are TRBV27 and TRBJ1-2, with 9 bases aligning to TRBD1. This CDR3 contains 15 residues. Unmatched junction bases numbered 9, after V lost 3 bases and J lost 7 bases. Germline V gene data show CDR1 as MNHEY and CDR2 as SMNVEV (reference sequence). CDR3 sequence: CASSFPRTGARGYTF. The CDR3 coding sequence is TGTGCCAGCAGTTTCCCCCGGACAGGGGCGCGTGGCTACACCTTC.

The V call is TRBV4-1, the J call TRBJ2-3; a weak D match, TRBD2 (5 bases). The CDR3 runs to 16 residues. CDR1 and CDR2 from the germline V gene are MGHRA and YSYEKL. Trimming took 0 bases from V and 0 from J, leaving 10 bases between them. CDR3 amino acids: CASSQDGSGSTDTQYF. The DNA for the CDR3 is TGCGCCAGCAGCCAAGATGGGAGCGGCAGCACAGATACGCAGTATTTT.

Worth noting for this clone: Within the sample, other DNA sequences also encode this same CDR3. This chain links TRBV18 with TRBJ1-2; TRBD1 matches at 11 bases. CDR1 KGHSH and CDR2 LQKENI come from the germline V gene. Trimming removed 1 base from V and 6 bases from J; junction bases left unmatched: 1. This CDR3 comprises 14 residues. CDR3 protein: CASSPLGQGDGYTF. The CDR3 DNA sequence: TGTGCCAGCTCACCACTGGGACAGGGGGATGGCTACACCTTC.

This chain connects TRBV27 to TRBJ1-4; the match to TRBD1 covers 7 bases. Looked up from germline, CDR1 is MNHEY and CDR2 is SMNVEV (reference sequence). V shed 7 bases and J 3 bases; nucleotides not matched to a gene: 5. The CDR3 runs to 14 residues. The CDR3 coding sequence is TGTGCCAGCACCAGGGGGGGGTCTAATGAAAAACTGTTTTTT. This encodes CASTRGGSNEKLFF.